The present T cell receptor (beta chain) was sequenced within a study of T cell changes during pregnancy in multiple sclerosis. Generated by immunoSEQ multiplex PCR, the TCRdb table keeps only in-frame clones and is missing some. The data show approximately 70,000 clones, with 92% seen just once and around 1.5% held by the top ten. CDR3 length equals 15 residues. V lost 0 bases, J lost 4 bases, and 5 bases stayed unmatched. Germline CDR1 reads SGDLS; CDR2 reads YYNGEE. This sequence joins TRBV9 and TRBJ2-5; 8 bases are a match to TRBD2. The sequence was collected from a female donor in good health, enrolled as a control in a pregnancy study. This sample comprised peripheral blood, obtained in the second trimester of pregnancy. CDR3 protein: CASSVVASGRETQYF. Written as DNA, the CDR3 is TGTGCCAGCAGCGTAGTGGCTAGCGGGCGAGAGACCCAGTACTTC.